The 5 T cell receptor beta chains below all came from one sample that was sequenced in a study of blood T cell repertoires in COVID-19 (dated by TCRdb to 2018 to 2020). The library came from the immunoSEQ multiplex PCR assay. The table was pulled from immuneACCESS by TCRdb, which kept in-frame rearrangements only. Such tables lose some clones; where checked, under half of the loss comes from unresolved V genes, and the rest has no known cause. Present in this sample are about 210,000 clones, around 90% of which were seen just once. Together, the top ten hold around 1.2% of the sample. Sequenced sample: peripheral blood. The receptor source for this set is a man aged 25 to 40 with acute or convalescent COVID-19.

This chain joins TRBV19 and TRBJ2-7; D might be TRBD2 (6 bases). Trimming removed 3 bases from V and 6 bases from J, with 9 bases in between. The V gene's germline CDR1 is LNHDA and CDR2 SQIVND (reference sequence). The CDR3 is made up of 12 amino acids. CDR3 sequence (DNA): TGTGCCAGTAGTATGGAGGGTAGCGAGCAGTACTTC. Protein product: CASSMEGSEQYF. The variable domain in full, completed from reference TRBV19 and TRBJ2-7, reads DGGITQSPKYLFRKEGQNVTLSCEQNLNHDAMYWYRQDPGQGLRLIYYSQIVNDFQKGDIAEGYSVSREKKESFPLTVTSAQKNPTAFYLCASSMEGSEQYFGPGTRLTVT.

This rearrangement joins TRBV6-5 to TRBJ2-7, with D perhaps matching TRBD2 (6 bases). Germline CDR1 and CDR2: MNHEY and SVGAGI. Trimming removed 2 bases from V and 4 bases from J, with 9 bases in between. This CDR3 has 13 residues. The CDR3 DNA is TGTGCCAGCAGTTACCGTGGGGGGTACGAGCAGTACTTC. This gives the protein CASSYRGGYEQYF.

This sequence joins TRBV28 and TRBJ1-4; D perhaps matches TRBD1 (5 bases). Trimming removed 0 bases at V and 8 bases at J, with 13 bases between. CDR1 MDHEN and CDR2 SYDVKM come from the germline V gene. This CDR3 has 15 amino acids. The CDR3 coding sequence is TGTGCCAGCAGTTTATGGGGGGGAGGGAAGGAAAAACTGTTTTTT. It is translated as CASSLWGGGKEKLFF.

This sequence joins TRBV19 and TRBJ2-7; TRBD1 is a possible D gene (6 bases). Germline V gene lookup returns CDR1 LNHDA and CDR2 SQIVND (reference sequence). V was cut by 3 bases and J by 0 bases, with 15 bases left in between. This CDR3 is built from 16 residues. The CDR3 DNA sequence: TGTGCCAGTAGTATCATTCCGGGACAACGCTCCTACGAGCAGTACTTC. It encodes CASSIIPGQRSYEQYF.

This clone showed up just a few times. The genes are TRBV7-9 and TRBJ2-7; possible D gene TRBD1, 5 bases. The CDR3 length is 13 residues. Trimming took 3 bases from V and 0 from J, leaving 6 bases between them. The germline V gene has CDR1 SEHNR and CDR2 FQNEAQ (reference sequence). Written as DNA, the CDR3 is TGTGCCAGCAGCTTCCAGGGCTCCTACGAGCAGTACTTC. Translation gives CASSFQGSYEQYF.